This TCR beta chain was identified during a study of early T cells in non-severe SARS-CoV-2 infection. TCRdb reprocessed the 5' RACE reads with MiXCR, giving one entry per CDR3 protein. The repertoire has 87,000 or so distinct CDR3 sequences, roughly 15% of them found once; the top ten carry roughly 6%. This CDR3 spans 13 amino acids. Germline values: CDR1 KGHDR, CDR2 SFDVKD. The ends were cut back, 2 bases at V and 8 bases at J, with 11 bases in the middle. The sequence was collected from an adult who was a healthcare worker with PCR-confirmed SARS-CoV-2 infection or an uninfected control (not recorded which). The sequenced sample was whole blood. The chain links TRBV24-1 to TRBJ1-2; maybe TRBD1 (6 bases). The DNA of the CDR3 is TGTGCCACCAGTGATTATACCGGGACAGGCTACACCTTC. It yields the protein CATSDYTGTGYTF.